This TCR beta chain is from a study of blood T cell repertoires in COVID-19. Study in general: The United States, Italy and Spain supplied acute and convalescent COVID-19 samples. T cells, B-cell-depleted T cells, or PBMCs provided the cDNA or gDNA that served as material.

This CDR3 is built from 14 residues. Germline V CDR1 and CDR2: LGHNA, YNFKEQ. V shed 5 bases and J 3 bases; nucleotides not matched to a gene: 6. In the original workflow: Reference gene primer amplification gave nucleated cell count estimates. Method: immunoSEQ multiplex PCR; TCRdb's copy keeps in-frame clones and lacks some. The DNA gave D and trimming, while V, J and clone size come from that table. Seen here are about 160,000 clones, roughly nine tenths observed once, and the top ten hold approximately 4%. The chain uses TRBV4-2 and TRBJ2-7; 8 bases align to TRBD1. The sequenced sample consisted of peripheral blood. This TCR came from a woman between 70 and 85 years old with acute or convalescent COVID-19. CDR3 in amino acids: CASSTGTGHYEQYF. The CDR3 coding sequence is TGTGCCAGCAGCACCGGGACAGGACACTACGAGCAGTACTTC.